The present T cell receptor beta chain was sequenced within a study of blood T cell repertoires in COVID-19 (TCRdb year 2020). The study in broad terms: Samples covering the acute and convalescent phases of COVID-19 were provided by collaborators in the United States, Italy and Spain. The sample metadata nearly always contained a de-identified subject ID, COVID-19 status, age in years and sex. The samples were drawn from two sources: the first 160 participants of the ongoing ImmuneRACE study, and 1,254 subjects contributed by 6 global collaborators. The material from the prospective study consisted of cDNA or gDNA derived from T cells, B-cell-depleted T cells, or PBMCs. A freely available public database, intended as a resource for researchers studying the immune response to SARS-CoV-2, is where the repertoires were released. The dataset comprised deeply sampled blood TCRbeta repertoires from subjects exposed to, actively infected with, or recovered from COVID-19. HLA class I and class II types, where available, came from metadata supplied by the sample provider rather than from assay-based typing. General conclusions and limits of the study: The amount of clinical and demographic metadata varied by source and participant and was provided uncurated.

TCRbeta CDR3 regions were amplified from genomic DNA using the immunoSEQ Assay, a bias-controlled multiplex PCR. The original methods were these. Within the assay, amplification of reference gene primers was used to estimate how many nucleated cells each sample contained. To quantify the absolute abundance of each unique TCRbeta CDR3 rearrangement, sequence reads were collapsed and filtered. For each sample, productive Simpson clonality was calculated by taking the square root of Simpson's diversity index across productive rearrangements. TCRdb holds this immuneACCESS table with in-frame rearrangements only. Some clones are missing; in checked studies, unresolved V genes explain under half, and the rest has no known cause. D and trimming come from the DNA, and the V and J calls and clone size come from that table. For this sample there are 50,000 to 60,000 clones; just over 90% appear just once. The ten most abundant clones make up approximately 6.2% of the sample.

Notes on this clone: Its antigen is currently not known. No qualities accompany the bases; no much larger clone lies one base away.

Reading the germline V gene gives CDR1 SGHAT and CDR2 FQNNGV. V drops 4 bases and J drops 7 bases, leaving 14 bases in between. There are 14 amino acids in the CDR3, from cysteine to phenylalanine inclusive. Solely the CDR3 DNA is kept, with 42 bases framed from the first base. Each collaborating institution followed its own protocols to collect whole blood in K2EDTA tubes. For TCRbeta analysis, collaborator samples were shipped as frozen whole blood, as isolated PBMCs, or as DNA extracted from either sample type. The receptor was derived from a man aged 35 to 55 with acute or convalescent COVID-19. This receptor chain uses TRBV11-2 and TRBJ1-3; TRBD1 is perhaps the D gene, given 6 matching bases. Sequencing used peripheral blood. In nucleotide form, the sequence is TGTGCCAGCAGCTCCCTACAGGGAGCGAACACCATATATTTT. Its protein is CASSSLQGANTIYF.